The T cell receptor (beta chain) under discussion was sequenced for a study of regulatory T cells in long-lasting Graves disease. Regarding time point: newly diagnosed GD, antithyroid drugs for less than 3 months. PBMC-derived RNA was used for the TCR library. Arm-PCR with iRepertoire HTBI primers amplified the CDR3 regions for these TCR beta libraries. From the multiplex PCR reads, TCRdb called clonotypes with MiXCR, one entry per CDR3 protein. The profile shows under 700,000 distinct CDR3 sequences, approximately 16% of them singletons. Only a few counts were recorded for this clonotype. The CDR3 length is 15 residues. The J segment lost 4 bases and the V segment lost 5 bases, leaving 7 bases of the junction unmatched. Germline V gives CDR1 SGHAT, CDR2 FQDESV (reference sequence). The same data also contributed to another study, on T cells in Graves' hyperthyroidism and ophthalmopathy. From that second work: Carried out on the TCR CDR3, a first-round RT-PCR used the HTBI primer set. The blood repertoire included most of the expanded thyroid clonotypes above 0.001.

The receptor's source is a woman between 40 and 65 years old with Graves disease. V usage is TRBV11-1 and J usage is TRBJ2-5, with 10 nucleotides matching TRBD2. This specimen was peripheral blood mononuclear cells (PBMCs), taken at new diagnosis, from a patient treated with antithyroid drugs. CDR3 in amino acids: CASSPEAGGLETQYF. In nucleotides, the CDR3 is TGTGCCAGCAGCCCCGAAGCGGGGGGGCTAGAGACCCAGTACTTC. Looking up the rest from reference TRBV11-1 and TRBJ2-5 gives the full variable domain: EAEVAQSPRYKITEKSQAVAFWCDPISGHATLYWYRQILGQGPELLVQFQDESVVDDSQLPKDRFSAERLKGVDSTLKIQPAELGDSAMYLCASSPEAGGLETQYFGPGTRLLVL.